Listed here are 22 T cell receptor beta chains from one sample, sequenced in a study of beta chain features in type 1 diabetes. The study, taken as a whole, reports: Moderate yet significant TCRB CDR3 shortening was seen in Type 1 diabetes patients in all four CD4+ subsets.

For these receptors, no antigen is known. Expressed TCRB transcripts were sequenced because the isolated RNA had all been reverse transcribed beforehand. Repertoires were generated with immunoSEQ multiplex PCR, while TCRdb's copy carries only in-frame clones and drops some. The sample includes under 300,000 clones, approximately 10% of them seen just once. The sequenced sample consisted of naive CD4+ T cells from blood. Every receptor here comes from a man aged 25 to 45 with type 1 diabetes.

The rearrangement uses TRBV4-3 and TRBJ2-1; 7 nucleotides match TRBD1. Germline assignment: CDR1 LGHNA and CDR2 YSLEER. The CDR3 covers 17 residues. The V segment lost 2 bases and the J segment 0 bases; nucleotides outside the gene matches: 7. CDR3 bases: TGCGCCAGCAGCCAATCTGGGACAGCTAACTCCTACAATGAGCAGTTCTTC. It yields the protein CASSQSGTANSYNEQFF.

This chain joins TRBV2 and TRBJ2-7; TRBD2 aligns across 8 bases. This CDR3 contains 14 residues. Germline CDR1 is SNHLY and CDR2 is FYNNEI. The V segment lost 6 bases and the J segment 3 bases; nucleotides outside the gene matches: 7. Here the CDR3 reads CASRGGSGGYEQYF. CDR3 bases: TGTGCCAGCAGAGGGGGGAGCGGGGGCTACGAGCAGTACTTC.

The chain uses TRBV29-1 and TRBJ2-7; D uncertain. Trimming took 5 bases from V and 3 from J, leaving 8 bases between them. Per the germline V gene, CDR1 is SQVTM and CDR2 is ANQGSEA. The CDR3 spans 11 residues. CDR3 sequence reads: CSVLDIYEQYF. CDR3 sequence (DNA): TGCAGCGTTCTTGACATCTACGAGCAGTACTTC.

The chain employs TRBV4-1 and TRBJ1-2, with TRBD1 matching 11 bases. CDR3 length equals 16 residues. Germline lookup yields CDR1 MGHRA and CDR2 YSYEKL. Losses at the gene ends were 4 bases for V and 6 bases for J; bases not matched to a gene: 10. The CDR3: CASSRIPGQGADGYTF. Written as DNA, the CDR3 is TGCGCCAGCAGCCGGATCCCCGGACAGGGGGCAGATGGCTACACCTTC.

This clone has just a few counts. Written as DNA, the CDR3 is TGTGCCAGCAGCTCGACTAGGTGGAAGTACGAGCAGTACTTC. This codes for CASSSTRWKYEQYF. This chain joins TRBV11-2 and TRBJ2-7; maybe TRBD2 (6 bases). Germline CDR1 is SGHAT and CDR2 is FQNNGV. There are 14 residues in the CDR3. V gave up 4 bases and J gave up 4 bases, with 14 bases separating them.

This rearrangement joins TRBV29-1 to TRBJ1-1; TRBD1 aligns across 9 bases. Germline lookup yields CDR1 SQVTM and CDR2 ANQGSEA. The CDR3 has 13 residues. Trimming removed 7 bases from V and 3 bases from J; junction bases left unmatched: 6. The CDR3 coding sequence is TGCAGCGCCACAGGGGGCTGGGACACTGAAGCTTTCTTT. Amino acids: CSATGGWDTEAFF. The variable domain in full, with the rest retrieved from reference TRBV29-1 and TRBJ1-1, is SAVISQKPSRDICQRGTSLTIQCQVDSQVTMMFWYRQQPGQSLTLIATANQGSEATYESGFVIDKFPISRPNLTFSTLTVSNMSPEDSSIYLCSATGGWDTEAFFGQGTRLTVV.

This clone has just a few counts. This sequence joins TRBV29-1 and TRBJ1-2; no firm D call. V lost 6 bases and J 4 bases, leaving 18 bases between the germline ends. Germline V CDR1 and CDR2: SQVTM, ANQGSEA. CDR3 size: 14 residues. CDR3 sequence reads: CSVLQTETSYGYTF. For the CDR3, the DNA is TGCAGCGTCCTGCAGACGGAGACTTCCTATGGCTACACCTTC.

CDR3: CASRQGSTANYGYTF. CDR3 bases: TGTGCCAGCAGACAGGGAAGTACGGCTAACTATGGCTACACCTTC. The chain recombines TRBV27 with TRBJ1-2, with D maybe TRBD1 (6 bases). The germline V gene encodes CDR1 MNHEY and CDR2 SMNVEV (reference sequence). This CDR3 is 15 amino acids long. V shed 6 bases and J shed 0 bases, with 14 bases lying between them.

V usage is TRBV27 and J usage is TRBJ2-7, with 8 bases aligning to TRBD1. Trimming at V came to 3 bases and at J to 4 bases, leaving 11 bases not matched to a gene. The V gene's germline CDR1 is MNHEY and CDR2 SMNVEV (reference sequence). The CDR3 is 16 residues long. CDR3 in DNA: TGTGCCAGCAGTTTGGCCGGACAGGGCCCCCGTTACGAGCAGTACTTC. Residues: CASSLAGQGPRYEQYF.

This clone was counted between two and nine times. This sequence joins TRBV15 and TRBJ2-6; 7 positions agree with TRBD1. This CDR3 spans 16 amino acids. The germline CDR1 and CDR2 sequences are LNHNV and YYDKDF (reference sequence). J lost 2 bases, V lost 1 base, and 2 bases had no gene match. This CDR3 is CATSRVDRAGANVLTF. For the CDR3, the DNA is TGTGCCACCAGCAGAGTCGACAGGGCTGGGGCCAACGTCCTGACTTTC.

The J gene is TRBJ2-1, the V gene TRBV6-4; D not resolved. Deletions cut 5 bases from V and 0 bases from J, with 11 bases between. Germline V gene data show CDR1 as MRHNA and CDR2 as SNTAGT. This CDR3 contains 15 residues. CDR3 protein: CASSSEPRSYNEQFF. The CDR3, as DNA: TGTGCCAGCAGTAGCGAGCCGCGCTCCTACAATGAGCAGTTCTTC.

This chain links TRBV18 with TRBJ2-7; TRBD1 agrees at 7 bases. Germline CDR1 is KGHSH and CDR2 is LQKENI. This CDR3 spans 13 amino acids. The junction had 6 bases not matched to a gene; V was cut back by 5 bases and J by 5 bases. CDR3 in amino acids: CASSKTGANEQYF. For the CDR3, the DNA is TGTGCCAGCTCAAAAACAGGGGCCAACGAGCAGTACTTC.

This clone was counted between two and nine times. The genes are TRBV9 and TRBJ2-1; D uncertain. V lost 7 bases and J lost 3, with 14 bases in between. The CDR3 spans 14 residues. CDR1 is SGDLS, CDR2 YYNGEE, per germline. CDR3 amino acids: CASAGHRGYNEQFF. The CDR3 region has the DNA TGTGCCAGCGCCGGTCACCGCGGCTACAATGAGCAGTTCTTC.

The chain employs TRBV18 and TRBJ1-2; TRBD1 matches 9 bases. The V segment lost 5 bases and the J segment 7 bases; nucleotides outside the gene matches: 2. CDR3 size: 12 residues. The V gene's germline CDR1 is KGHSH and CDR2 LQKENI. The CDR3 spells CASSGDRAGYTF. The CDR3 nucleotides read TGTGCCAGCTCAGGGGACAGGGCTGGCTACACCTTC.

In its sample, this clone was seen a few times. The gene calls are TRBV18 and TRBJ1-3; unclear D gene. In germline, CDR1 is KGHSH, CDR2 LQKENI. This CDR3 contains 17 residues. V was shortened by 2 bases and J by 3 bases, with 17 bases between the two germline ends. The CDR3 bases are TGTGCCAGCTCACCAAGGTCTGGAGATTTGTATGGAAACACCATATATTTT. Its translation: CASSPRSGDLYGNTIYF.

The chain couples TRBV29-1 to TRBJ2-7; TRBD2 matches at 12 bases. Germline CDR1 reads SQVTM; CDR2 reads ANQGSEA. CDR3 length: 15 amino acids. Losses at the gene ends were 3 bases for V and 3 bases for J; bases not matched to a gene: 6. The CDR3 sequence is CSVERSGLAGYEQYF. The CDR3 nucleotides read TGCAGCGTTGAGCGATCGGGACTAGCGGGCTACGAGCAGTACTTC.

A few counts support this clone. In DNA form, the CDR3 reads TGTGCCTGGATCGGCGGGGCAACTAATGAAAAACTGTTTTTT. The encoded protein is CAWIGGATNEKLFF. The J gene is TRBJ1-4, the V gene TRBV30; D not resolved. Trimming left V 4 bases short and J 0 bases short, with 9 bases between. There are 14 residues in the CDR3. Per the germline V gene, CDR1 is GTSNPN and CDR2 is SVGIG (reference sequence).

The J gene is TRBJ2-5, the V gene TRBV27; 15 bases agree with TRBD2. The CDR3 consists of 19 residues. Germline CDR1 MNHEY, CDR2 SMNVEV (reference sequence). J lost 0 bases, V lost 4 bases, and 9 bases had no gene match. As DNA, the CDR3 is TGTGCCAGCAGTTCCCTTCCTGGGACTAGCGGGGGGTACCAAGAGACCCAGTACTTC. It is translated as CASSSLPGTSGGYQETQYF.

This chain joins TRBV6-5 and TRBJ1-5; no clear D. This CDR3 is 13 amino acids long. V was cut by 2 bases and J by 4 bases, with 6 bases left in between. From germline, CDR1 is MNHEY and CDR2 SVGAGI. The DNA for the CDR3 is TGTGCCAGCAGTTACGACGGGAATCAGCCCCAGCATTTT. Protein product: CASSYDGNQPQHF.

The CDR3 is CASNPQGGQGSYEQYF. The CDR3 DNA reads TGCGCCAGCAATCCACAAGGGGGACAGGGGAGCTACGAGCAGTACTTC. The chain employs TRBV5-1 and TRBJ2-7; TRBD1 matches 10 bases. The germline gives CDR1 SGHRS, CDR2 YFSETQ. J gave up 3 bases and V 6 bases, and 12 bases lay outside the gene matches. The length of the CDR3 is 16 residues.

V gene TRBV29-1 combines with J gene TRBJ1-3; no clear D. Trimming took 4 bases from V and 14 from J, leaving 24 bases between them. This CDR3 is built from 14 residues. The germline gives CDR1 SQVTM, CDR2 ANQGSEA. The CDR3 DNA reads TGCAGCGTTGGCGACTCACAAGCGGGAAACACTCTATATTTT. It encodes CSVGDSQAGNTLYF.

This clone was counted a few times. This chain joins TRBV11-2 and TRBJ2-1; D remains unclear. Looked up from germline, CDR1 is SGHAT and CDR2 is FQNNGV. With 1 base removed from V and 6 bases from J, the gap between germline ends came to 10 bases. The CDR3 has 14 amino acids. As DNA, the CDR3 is TGTGCCAGCAGCTTAGTGCGCAGGCCCAATGAGCAGTTCTTC. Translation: CASSLVRRPNEQFF.